The rows below give T cell receptor beta chains drawn from one sample of a study of CD8+ T cells in alopecia areata. The method was immunoSEQ multiplex PCR; TCRdb's version includes in-frame clones alone and lacks a portion of them. The repertoire holds 150,000 to 180,000 clones, with around half as singletons. This sample comprised CD8+ T cells sorted from blood, obtained at week 0. Source of these receptors: a human donor with alopecia areata. Each CDR3 is given with its conserved first and last residue. A D gene is named only where the DNA matches it firmly. Some rows have no size entry. The others give once, few or many, or a class for an expanded clone.

>once|TRBJ1-2|TRBD1|TRBV9
CASTPRDRSIYGYTF
TGTGCCAGCACCCCTAGGGACAGATCCATCTATGGCTACACCTTC
>NA|TRBJ1-2|NA|TRBV6-6
CASGEGRSYGYTF
TGTGCCAGCGGGGAAGGGAGGAGCTATGGCTACACCTTC
>NA|TRBJ2-1|NA|TRBV4-3
CASSQEPENEQFF
TGCGCCAGCAGCCAAGAACCAGAGAATGAGCAGTTCTTC
>NA|TRBJ2-7|TRBD1|TRBV13
CASSTTGGPGEQYF
TGTGCCAGCAGCACAACAGGGGGCCCCGGAGAGCAGTACTTC
>NA|TRBJ1-1|NA|TRBV5-6
CASSLEPGANTEAFF
TGTGCCAGCAGCTTGGAACCCGGGGCTAACACTGAAGCTTTCTTT
>few|TRBJ1-2|NA|TRBV6-5
CASSWTEGYGYTF
TGTGCCAGCAGTTGGACGGAAGGCTATGGCTACACCTTC
>NA|TRBJ2-7|NA|TRBV13
CASSLGGQSEQYF
TGTGCCAGCAGCTTAGGAGGCCAGTCCGAGCAGTACTTC
>NA|TRBJ1-5|NA|TRBV5-6
CASSPSSGQPQHF
TGTGCCAGCAGCCCCTCGTCCGGTCAGCCCCAGCATTTT
>NA|TRBJ1-1|NA|TRBV30
CAWSSGAAFF
TGTGCCTGGAGTTCAGGTGCAGCTTTCTTT
>few|TRBJ1-5|NA|TRBV5-6
CASSLGDQPQHF
TGTGCCAGCAGCTTGGGGGATCAGCCCCAGCATTTT
>NA|TRBJ2-2|NA|TRBV4-3
CASSQGGAVGELFF
TGCGCCAGCAGCCAAGGTGGGGCGGTCGGGGAGCTGTTTTTT
>few|TRBJ1-1|NA|TRBV5-4
CASSLGGGYTEAFF
TGTGCCAGCAGCTTGGGTGGGGGCTATACTGAAGCTTTCTTT
>NA|TRBJ2-1|NA|TRBV14
CASSQGLSSVDEQFF
TGTGCCAGCAGCCAGGGCCTGAGCTCGGTGGATGAGCAGTTCTTC
>NA|TRBJ2-7|TRBD1|TRBV9
CASSGSGTGIDEQYF
TGTGCCAGCAGCGGATCCGGGACAGGGATTGACGAGCAGTACTTC
>once|TRBJ2-1|NA|TRBV30
CAWSATTLNEQFF
TGTGCCTGGAGCGCCACGACCCTCAATGAGCAGTTCTTC
>NA|TRBJ1-1|NA|TRBV2
CASSEPDRNTEAFF
TGTGCCAGCAGTGAACCGGACAGAAACACTGAAGCTTTCTTT
>NA|TRBJ2-7|NA|TRBV15
CATSSVTNYEQYF
TGTGCCACCAGCTCCGTGACAAACTACGAGCAGTACTTC
>NA|TRBJ2-7|NA|TRBV9
CASSVGEGSLSEEQYF
TGTGCCAGCAGCGTAGGAGAGGGATCCTTAAGTGAAGAGCAGTACTTC
>NA|TRBJ2-3|NA|TRBV29-1
CSVEEEGPTDTQYF
TGCAGCGTTGAAGAGGAGGGACCGACAGATACGCAGTATTTT
>few|TRBJ2-1|NA|TRBV9
CASSISGGDEQFF
TGTGCCAGCAGCATATCTGGGGGCGATGAGCAGTTCTTC
>few|TRBJ1-1|NA|TRBV30
CAWSVETEAFF
TGTGCCTGGAGTGTGGAGACTGAAGCTTTCTTT
>NA|TRBJ2-7|TRBD1|TRBV9
CASSHSGTGRDEQYF
TGTGCCAGCAGTCACTCCGGGACAGGGAGGGACGAGCAGTACTTC
>NA|TRBJ2-7|TRBD1|TRBV25-1
CASSGATGTGIDEQYF
TGTGCCAGCAGTGGTGCTACCGGGACAGGGATCGACGAGCAGTACTTC
>NA|TRBJ2-3|NA|TRBV10-3
CAIRGGATDTQYF
TGTGCCATCAGGGGGGGAGCCACAGATACGCAGTATTTT
>NA|TRBJ2-1|TRBD2|TRBV11-2
CASSLFGGGDGEQFF
TGTGCCAGCAGCTTATTCGGCGGGGGGGATGGAGAGCAGTTCTTC
>few|TRBJ2-7|TRBD1|TRBV30
CAWSVGQGGSYEQYF
TGTGCCTGGAGTGTTGGACAGGGTGGGTCCTACGAGCAGTACTTC
>NA|TRBJ2-3|NA|TRBV7-7
CASSLALGDTQYF
TGTGCCAGCAGCTTAGCGCTGGGAGATACGCAGTATTTT
>NA|TRBJ2-3|TRBD2|TRBV7-8
CASSLASGGALDTQYF
TGTGCCAGCAGCTTAGCTAGCGGGGGGGCCTTAGATACGCAGTATTTT
>NA|TRBJ1-2|NA|TRBV27
CASSLGASNYGYTF
TGTGCCAGCAGTTTAGGGGCGTCGAACTATGGCTACACCTTC
>NA|TRBJ2-1|NA|TRBV29-1
CSVERGGRLAYNEQFF
TGCAGCGTGGAGAGGGGGGGGCGACTCGCCTACAATGAGCAGTTCTTC
>NA|TRBJ2-5|NA|TRBV27
CASSLSIDSQETQYF
TGTGCCAGCAGTTTATCCATCGACAGCCAAGAGACCCAGTACTTC
>NA|TRBJ2-7|NA|TRBV14
CASSRGRYYEQYF
TGTGCCAGCAGCCGCGGACGGTACTACGAGCAGTACTTC
>NA|TRBJ2-7|TRBD2|TRBV11-2
CASSLGGTSVSEQYF
TGTGCCAGCAGCTTAGGGGGGACTAGCGTATCCGAGCAGTACTTC
>NA|TRBJ2-1|TRBD2|TRBV20-1
CSARISGEKFF
TGCAGTGCTAGAATTAGCGGGGAGAAGTTCTTC